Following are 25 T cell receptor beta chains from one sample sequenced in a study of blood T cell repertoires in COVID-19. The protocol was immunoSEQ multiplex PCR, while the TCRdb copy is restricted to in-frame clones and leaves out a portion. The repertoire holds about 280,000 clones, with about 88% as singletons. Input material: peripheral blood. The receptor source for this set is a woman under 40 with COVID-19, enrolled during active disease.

CDR3 in DNA: TGTGCCAGCAGTGAGTACAGGGATCTCTATGGCTACACCTTC. As protein: CASSEYRDLYGYTF. V is TRBV2 and J is TRBJ1-2, with D possibly TRBD1 on 6 matching bases. V dropped 3 bases and J dropped 4 bases, with 12 bases sitting between them. The CDR3 extends over 14 amino acids. The germline gives CDR1 SNHLY, CDR2 FYNNEI.

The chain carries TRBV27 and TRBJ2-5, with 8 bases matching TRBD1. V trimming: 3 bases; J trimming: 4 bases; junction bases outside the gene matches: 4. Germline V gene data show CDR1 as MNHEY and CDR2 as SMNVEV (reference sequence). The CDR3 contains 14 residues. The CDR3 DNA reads TGTGCCAGCAGTTTGGACAGGGCAGCAGAGACCCAGTACTTC. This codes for CASSLDRAAETQYF.

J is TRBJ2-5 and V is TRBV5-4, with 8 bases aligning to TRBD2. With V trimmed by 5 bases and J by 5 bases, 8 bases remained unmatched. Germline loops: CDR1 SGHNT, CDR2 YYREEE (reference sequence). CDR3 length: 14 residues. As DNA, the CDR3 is TGTGCCAGCAGACCCGGGGGGGGTTCGGAGACCCAGTACTTC. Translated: CASRPGGGSETQYF.

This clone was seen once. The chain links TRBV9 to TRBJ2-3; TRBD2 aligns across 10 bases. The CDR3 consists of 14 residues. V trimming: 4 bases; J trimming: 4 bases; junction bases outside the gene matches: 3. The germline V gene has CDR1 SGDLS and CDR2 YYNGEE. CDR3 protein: CASSQAGGADTQYF. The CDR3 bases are TGTGCCAGCAGCCAAGCGGGAGGGGCAGATACGCAGTATTTT.

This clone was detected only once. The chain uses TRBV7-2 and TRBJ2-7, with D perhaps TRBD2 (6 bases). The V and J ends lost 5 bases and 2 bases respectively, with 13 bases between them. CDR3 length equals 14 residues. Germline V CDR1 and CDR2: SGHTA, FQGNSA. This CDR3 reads CASSLSTGAYEQYF. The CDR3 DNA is TGTGCCAGCAGCCTCTCGACGGGGGCCTACGAGCAGTACTTC.

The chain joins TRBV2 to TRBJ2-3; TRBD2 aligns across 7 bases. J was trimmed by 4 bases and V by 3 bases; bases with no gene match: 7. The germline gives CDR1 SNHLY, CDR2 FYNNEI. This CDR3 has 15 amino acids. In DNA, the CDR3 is TGTGCCAGCAGTGAGATGGCTAGCGGTCCAGATACGCAGTATTTT. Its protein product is CASSEMASGPDTQYF. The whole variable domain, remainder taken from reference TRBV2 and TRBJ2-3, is EPEVTQTPSHQVTQMGQEVILRCVPISNHLYFYWYRQILGQKVEFLVSFYNNEISEKSEIFDDQFSVERPDGSNFTLKIRSTKLEDSAMYFCASSEMASGPDTQYFGPGTRLTVL.

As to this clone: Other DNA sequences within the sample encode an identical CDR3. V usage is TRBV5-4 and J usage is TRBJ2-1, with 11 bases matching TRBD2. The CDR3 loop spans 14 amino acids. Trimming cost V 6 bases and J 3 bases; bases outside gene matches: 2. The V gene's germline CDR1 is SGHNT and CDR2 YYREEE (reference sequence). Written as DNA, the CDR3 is TGTGCCAGCACCGGGACTAGCGGCTACAATGAGCAGTTCTTC. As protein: CASTGTSGYNEQFF. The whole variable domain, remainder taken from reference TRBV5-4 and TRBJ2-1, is ETGVTQSPTHLIKTRGQQVTLRCSSQSGHNTVSWYQQALGQGPQFIFQYYREEENGRGNFPPRFSGLQFPNYSSELNVNALELDDSALYLCASTGTSGYNEQFFGPGTRLTVL.

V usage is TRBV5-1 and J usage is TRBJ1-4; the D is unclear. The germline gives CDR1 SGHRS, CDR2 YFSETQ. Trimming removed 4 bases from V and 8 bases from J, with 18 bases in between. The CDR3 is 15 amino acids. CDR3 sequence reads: CASSPAAKAGEKLFF. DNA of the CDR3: TGCGCCAGCAGCCCAGCGGCCAAGGCGGGCGAAAAACTGTTTTTT.

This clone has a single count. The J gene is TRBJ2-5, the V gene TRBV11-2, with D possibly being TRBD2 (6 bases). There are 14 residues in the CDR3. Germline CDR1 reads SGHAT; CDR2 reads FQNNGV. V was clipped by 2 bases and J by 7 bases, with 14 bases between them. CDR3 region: CASSLNLMGGTQYF. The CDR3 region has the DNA TGTGCCAGCAGCTTAAATCTTATGGGGGGGACCCAGTACTTC.

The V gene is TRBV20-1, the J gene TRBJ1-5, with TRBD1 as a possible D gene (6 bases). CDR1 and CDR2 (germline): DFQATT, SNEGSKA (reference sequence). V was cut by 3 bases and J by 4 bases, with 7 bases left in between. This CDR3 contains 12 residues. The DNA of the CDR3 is TGCAGTGCTAGTACAGGGAATCAGCCCCAGCATTTT. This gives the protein CSASTGNQPQHF.

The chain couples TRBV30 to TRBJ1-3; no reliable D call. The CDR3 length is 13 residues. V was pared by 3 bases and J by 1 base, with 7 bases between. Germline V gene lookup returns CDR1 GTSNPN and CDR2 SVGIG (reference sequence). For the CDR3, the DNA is TGTGCCTGGAGCCGGGATTCTGGAAACACCATATATTTT. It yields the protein CAWSRDSGNTIYF. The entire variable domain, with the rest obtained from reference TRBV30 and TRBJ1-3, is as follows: SQTIHQWPATLVQPVGSPLSLECTVEGTSNPNLYWYRQAAGRGLQLLFYSVGIGQISSEVPQNLSASRPQDRQFILSSKKLLLSDSGFYLCAWSRDSGNTIYFGEGSWLTVV.

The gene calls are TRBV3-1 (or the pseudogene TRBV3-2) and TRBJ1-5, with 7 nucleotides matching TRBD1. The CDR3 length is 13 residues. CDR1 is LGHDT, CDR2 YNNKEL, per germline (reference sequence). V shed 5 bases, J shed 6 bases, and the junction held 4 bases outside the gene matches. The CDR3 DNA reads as TGTGCCAGCAGCAAGGACAGGCGTCAGCCCCAGCATTTT. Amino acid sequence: CASSKDRRQPQHF.

CDR3 region: CASGLGPLSGRVPDTQYF. CDR3 in DNA: TGTGCTAGTGGTTTGGGCCCCCTTAGCGGGAGGGTGCCCGATACGCAGTATTTT. V gene TRBV12-5 combines with J gene TRBJ2-3; 11 bases align to TRBD2. Germline V gives CDR1 LGHNT, CDR2 FRNRAP. This CDR3 is 18 amino acids long. The junction had 12 bases not matched to a gene; V was cut back by 1 base and J by 6 bases.

CDR3 sequence: CASSPGTGTTEAFF. In DNA form, the CDR3 reads TGTGCCAGCAGCCCCGGGACAGGGACCACTGAAGCTTTCTTT. The V call is TRBV13, the J call TRBJ1-1; TRBD1 matches at 9 bases. Trimming at V came to 5 bases and at J to 4 bases, leaving 5 bases not matched to a gene. Germline V gives CDR1 PRHDT, CDR2 FYEKMQ (reference sequence). The CDR3 extends over 14 amino acids.

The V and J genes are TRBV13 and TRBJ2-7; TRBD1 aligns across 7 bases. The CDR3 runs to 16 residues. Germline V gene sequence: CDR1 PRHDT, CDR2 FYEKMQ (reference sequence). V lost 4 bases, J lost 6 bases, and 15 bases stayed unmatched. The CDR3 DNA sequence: TGTGCCAGCAGCTCCGCTTCCGGGACAGAGGGAAGCGAGCAGTACTTC. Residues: CASSSASGTEGSEQYF. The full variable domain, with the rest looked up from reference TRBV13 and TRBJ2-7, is AAGVIQSPRHLIKEKRETATLKCYPIPRHDTVYWYQQGPGQDPQFLISFYEKMQSDKGSIPDRFSAQQFSDYHSELNMSSLELGDSALYFCASSSASGTEGSEQYFGPGTRLTVT.

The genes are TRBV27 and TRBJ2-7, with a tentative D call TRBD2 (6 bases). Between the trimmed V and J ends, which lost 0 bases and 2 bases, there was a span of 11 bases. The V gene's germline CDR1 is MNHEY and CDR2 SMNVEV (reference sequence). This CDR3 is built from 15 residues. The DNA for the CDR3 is TGTGCCAGCAGTTTATCGGCGGGACCAACCTACGAGCAGTACTTC. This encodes CASSLSAGPTYEQYF.

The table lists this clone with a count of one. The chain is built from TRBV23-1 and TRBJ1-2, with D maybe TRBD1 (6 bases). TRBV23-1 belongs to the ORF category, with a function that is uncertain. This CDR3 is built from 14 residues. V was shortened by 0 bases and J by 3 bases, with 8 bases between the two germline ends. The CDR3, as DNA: TGCGCCAGCAGTCAATCTCGACAGGACTATGGCTACACCTTC. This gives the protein CASSQSRQDYGYTF.

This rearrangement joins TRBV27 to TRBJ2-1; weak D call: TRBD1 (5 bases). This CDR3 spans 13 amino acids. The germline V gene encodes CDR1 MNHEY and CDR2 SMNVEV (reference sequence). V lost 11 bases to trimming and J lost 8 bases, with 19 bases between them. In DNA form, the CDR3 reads TGTGCCCCCCATGAGTCAGGACATGATGAGCAGTTCTTC. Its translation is CAPHESGHDEQFF.

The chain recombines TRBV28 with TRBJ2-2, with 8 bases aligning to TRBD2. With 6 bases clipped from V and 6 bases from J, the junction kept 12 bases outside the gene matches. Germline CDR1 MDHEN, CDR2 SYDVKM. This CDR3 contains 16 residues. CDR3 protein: CASRRGGTSLAGELFF. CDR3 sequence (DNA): TGTGCCAGCAGAAGAGGAGGGACTAGTCTTGCCGGGGAGCTGTTTTTT.

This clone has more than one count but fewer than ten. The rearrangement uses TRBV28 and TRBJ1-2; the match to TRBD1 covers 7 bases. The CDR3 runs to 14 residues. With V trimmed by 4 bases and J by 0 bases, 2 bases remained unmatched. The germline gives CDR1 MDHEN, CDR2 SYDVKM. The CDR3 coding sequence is TGTGCCAGCAGTTCCGGGACAGCTAACTATGGCTACACCTTC. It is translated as CASSSGTANYGYTF.

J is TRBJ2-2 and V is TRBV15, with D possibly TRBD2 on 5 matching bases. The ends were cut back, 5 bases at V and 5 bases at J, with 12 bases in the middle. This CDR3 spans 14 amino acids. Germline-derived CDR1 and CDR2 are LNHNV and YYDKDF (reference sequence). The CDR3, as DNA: TGTGCCACCAGCCGGGGAGTGGTAACCGGGGAGCTGTTTTTT. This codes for CATSRGVVTGELFF. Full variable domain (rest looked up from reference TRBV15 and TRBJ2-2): DAMVIQNPRYQVTQFGKPVTLSCSQTLNHNVMYWYQQKSSQAPKLLFHYYDKDFNNEADTPDNFQSRRPNTSFCFLDIRSPGLGDTAMYLCATSRGVVTGELFFGEGSRLTVL.

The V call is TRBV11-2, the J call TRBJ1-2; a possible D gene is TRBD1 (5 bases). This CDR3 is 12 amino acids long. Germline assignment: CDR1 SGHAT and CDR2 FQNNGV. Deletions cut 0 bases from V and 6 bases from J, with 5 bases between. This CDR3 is CASSLEGDGYTF. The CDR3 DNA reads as TGTGCCAGCAGCTTAGAAGGGGATGGCTACACCTTC.

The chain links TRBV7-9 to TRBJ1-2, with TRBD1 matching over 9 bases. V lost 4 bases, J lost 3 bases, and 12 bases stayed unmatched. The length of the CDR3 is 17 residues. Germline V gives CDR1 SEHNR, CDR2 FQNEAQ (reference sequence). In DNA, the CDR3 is TGTGCCAGCAGCTACGCACCGGGACAGGGTGCCCACTATGGCTACACCTTC. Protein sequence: CASSYAPGQGAHYGYTF.

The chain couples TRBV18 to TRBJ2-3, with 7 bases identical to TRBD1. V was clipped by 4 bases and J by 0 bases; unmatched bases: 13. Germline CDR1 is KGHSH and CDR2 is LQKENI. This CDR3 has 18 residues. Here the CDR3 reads CASSLRPFTGVSTDTQYF. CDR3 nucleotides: TGTGCCAGCTCACTACGGCCTTTTACAGGGGTGAGCACAGATACGCAGTATTTT.

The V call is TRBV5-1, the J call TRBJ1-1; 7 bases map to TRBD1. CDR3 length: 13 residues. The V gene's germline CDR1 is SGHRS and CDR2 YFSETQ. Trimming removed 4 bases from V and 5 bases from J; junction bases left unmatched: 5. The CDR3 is CASSATGRTEAFF. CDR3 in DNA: TGCGCCAGCAGCGCGACAGGGAGAACTGAAGCTTTCTTT.